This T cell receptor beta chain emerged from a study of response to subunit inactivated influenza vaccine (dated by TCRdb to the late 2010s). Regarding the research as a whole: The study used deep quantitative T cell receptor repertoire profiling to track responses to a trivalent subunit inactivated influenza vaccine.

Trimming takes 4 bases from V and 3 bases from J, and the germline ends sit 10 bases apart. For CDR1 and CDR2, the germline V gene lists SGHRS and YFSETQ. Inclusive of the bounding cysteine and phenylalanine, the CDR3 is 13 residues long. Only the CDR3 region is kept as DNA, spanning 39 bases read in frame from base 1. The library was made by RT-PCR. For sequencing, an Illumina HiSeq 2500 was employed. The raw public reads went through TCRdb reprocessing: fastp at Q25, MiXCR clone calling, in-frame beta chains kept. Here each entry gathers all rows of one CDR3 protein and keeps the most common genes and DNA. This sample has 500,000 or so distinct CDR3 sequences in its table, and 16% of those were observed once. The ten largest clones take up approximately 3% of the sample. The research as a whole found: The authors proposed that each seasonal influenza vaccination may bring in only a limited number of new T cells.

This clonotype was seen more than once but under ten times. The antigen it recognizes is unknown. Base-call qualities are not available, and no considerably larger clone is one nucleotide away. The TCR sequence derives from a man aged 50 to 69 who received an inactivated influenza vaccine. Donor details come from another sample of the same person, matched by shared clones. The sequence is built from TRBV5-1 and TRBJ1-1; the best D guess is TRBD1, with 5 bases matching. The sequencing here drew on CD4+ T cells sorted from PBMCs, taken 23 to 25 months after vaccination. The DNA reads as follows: TGCGCCAGCAGCGATCAGGGTCACACTGAAGCTTTCTTT. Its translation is CASSDQGHTEAFF.